One and the same sample provided the 26 T cell receptor beta chains below, sequenced in a study of T cells in Graves' hyperthyroidism and ophthalmopathy. Amplified TCR beta CDR3 regions derived from RNA transcripts. The HTBI primer set was used in a first-round RT-PCR of the TCR CDR3. TCRdb passed the multiplex PCR reads through MiXCR, listing each CDR3 protein once. The data show 360,000 or so distinct CDR3 sequences, about 19% seen once. Sequencing used blood. These receptor sequences come from a woman aged 18-29 years with Graves' hyperthyroidism.

The V gene is TRBV3-1, the J gene TRBJ2-7, with a tentative D call TRBD2 (6 bases). CDR1 is LGHDT and CDR2 is YNNKEL in the germline V gene (reference sequence). V was pared by 2 bases and J by 7 bases, with 9 bases between. The CDR3 totals 12 residues. CDR3 coding DNA: TGTGCCAGCAGCCAATCACGGGGGGAGCAGTACTTC. Protein: CASSQSRGEQYF.

The sample holds many counts of this clonotype. This chain links TRBV4-2 with TRBJ2-2; the D call may be TRBD1 or TRBD2 (5 bases each). This CDR3 has 14 residues. V was trimmed by 4 bases and J by 7 bases, leaving 13 bases between them. In germline, CDR1 is LGHNA, CDR2 YNFKEQ. As DNA, the CDR3 is TGTGCCAGCAGCCGGGGGATGGAGGTCGGGGAGCTGTTTTTT. Amino acids: CASSRGMEVGELFF.

This clonotype was detected many times. The chain uses TRBV20-1 and TRBJ1-1, with D possibly TRBD1 on 6 matching bases. In germline, CDR1 is DFQATT, CDR2 SNEGSKA (reference sequence). V was cut by 3 bases and J by 0 bases, with 11 bases left in between. CDR3 length: 14 residues. The chain's CDR3 is CSASRGAMNTEAFF. The CDR3 DNA sequence: TGCAGTGCTAGTCGGGGGGCGATGAACACTGAAGCTTTCTTT.

V usage is TRBV30 and J usage is TRBJ2-5; maybe TRBD1 (6 bases). The CDR3 runs 13 residues. Germline CDR1 GTSNPN, CDR2 SVGIG (reference sequence). The germline V and J ends were trimmed by 8 bases and 4 bases, with 17 bases remaining between them. CDR3 nucleotide sequence: TGTGCCCAAGAACAGGGTTCAGGAGAGACCCAGTACTTC. Residues: CAQEQGSGETQYF.

Comments on this clonotype: A much more abundant neighbour one base away suggests this may be a read error. The chain is built from TRBV12-3 or TRBV12-4 and TRBJ1-1; TRBD1 might be the D (5 bases). This CDR3 has 14 residues. The CDR3 sequence: CASSFVWGNTEACF. The CDR3 nucleotides read TGTGCCAGCAGTTTTGTGTGGGGGAACACTGAAGCTTGCTTT.

This clonotype was detected ten times or more. The chain joins TRBV2 to TRBJ1-2, with 10 bases identical to TRBD1. The CDR3 totals 11 residues. Germline trimming cut 9 bases from V and 8 bases from J; bases unmatched to any gene: 3. CDR1 and CDR2 from the germline V gene are SNHLY and FYNNEI. The CDR3 region is CASGTGEGYTF. CDR3 nucleotides: TGTGCCAGTGGGACAGGGGAAGGCTACACCTTC. The full variable domain, in which reference TRBV2 and TRBJ1-2 provide the parts outside the CDR3, is EPEVTQTPSHQVTQMGQEVILRCVPISNHLYFYWYRQILGQKVEFLVSFYNNEISEKSEIFDDQFSVERPDGSNFTLKIRSTKLEDSAMYFCASGTGEGYTFGSGTRLTVV.

This clonotype has a count of ten or more. This chain joins TRBV28 and TRBJ2-4; TRBD1 agrees at 7 bases. Germline CDR1 reads MDHEN; CDR2 reads SYDVKM. The CDR3 contains 15 residues. V shed 10 bases and J 0 bases; nucleotides not matched to a gene: 9. The CDR3 is CATTTGELAKNIQYF. Here the CDR3 DNA reads TGTGCCACAACAACAGGGGAACTAGCCAAAAACATTCAGTACTTC.

This clonotype was seen many times. The chain couples TRBV5-1 to TRBJ2-4; D gene uncertain. Germline V gene sequence: CDR1 SGHRS, CDR2 YFSETQ. The CDR3 covers 12 residues. Trimming cost V 7 bases and J 11 bases, with 16 bases left between them. CDR3: CASHPVVWFQYF. CDR3 DNA sequence: TGCGCCAGCCACCCCGTGGTCTGGTTTCAGTACTTC.

This clonotype was detected many times. The chain joins TRBV30 to TRBJ1-5, with D unresolved. The CDR3 is 14 amino acids. V was cut by 0 bases and J by 1 base, with 7 bases left in between. Germline CDR1 and CDR2: GTSNPN and SVGIG (reference sequence). The CDR3 sequence: CAWSVGRSNQPQHF. Written as DNA, the CDR3 is TGTGCCTGGAGTGTTGGGAGGAGCAATCAGCCCCAGCATTTT.

There are many counts of this clonotype. The chain is built from TRBV29-1 and TRBJ2-4; perhaps TRBD1 as D (5 bases). The germline gives CDR1 SQVTM, CDR2 ANQGSEA. The length of the CDR3 is 15 residues. V dropped 4 bases and J dropped 6 bases, with 19 bases sitting between them. For the CDR3, the DNA is TGCAGCGTTGGCTTCCCAGGGCGGTTAGGAAACATTCAGTACTTC. Protein product: CSVGFPGRLGNIQYF.

Concerning this clonotype itself: One base away lies a much larger clone, so this may be a sequencing read error. In this CDR3 the conserved last residue, phenylalanine or tryptophan, is missing, so a read error is likely. The J gene is TRBJ2-2, the V gene TRBV5-1; either TRBD1 or TRBD2 may fit D (5 bases each). V lost 0 bases, J lost 5 bases, and 11 bases lay in between. Looked up from germline, CDR1 is SGHRS and CDR2 is YFSETQ. The CDR3 has 15 amino acids. The CDR3 region is CASSLGGDRTGELFL. For the CDR3, the DNA is TGCGCCAGCAGCTTGGGAGGGGATCGGACCGGGGAGCTGTTTTTG.

The rearrangement links TRBV10-3 to TRBJ1-6; D is unresolved. CDR1 is ENHRY and CDR2 is SYGVKD in the germline V gene. The CDR3 loop spans 16 amino acids. Trimming removed 4 bases at V and 0 bases at J, with 10 bases between. The DNA of the CDR3 is TGTGCCATCAGTGCCGCCCCAAGCTCCTATAATTCACCCCTCCACTTT. This encodes CAISAAPSSYNSPLHF.

The CDR3 loop is CASSLEGLHYSLGDEQYF. DNA of the CDR3: TGTGCCAGCAGCTTAGAAGGGTTGCATTACTCTCTAGGCGACGAGCAGTACTTC. The chain carries TRBV7-8 and TRBJ2-7; D not resolved. V lost 1 base and J lost 5, with 24 bases in between. CDR3 length: 18 amino acids. Germline CDR1 is SGHVS and CDR2 is FQNEAQ.

This clonotype was seen once. The junction does not match germline at one end; this may be a read error. The chain has TRBV7-6 and TRBJ2-7; possible D gene TRBD1, 6 bases. The CDR3 has 13 amino acids. Germline V CDR1 and CDR2: SGHVS, FNYEAQ. The CDR3 here is CVSSLGGSYEQYF. The CDR3 coding sequence is TGTGTCAGCAGCTTAGGGGGCTCCTACGAGCAGTACTTC.

This clonotype was observed a few times. The rearrangement joins TRBV5-6 to TRBJ2-2, with TRBD1 identical over 9 bases. The germline gives CDR1 SGHDT, CDR2 YYEEEE. J gave up 5 bases and V 2 bases, and 10 bases lay outside the gene matches. There are 17 residues in the CDR3. In DNA, the CDR3 is TGTGCCAGCAGCTTTAGTTGGGGACAGGGAGTTACCGGGGAGCTGTTTTTT. It is translated as CASSFSWGQGVTGELFF.

The rearrangement joins TRBV6-1 to TRBJ1-1, with TRBD1 as a possible D gene (5 bases). CDR1 and CDR2 (germline): MNHNS, SASEGT. V lost 6 bases, J lost 1 base, and 21 bases lay in between. This CDR3 comprises 17 residues. The chain's CDR3 is CASRGTPGEIENTEAFF. CDR3 coding DNA: TGTGCCAGCAGAGGGACCCCGGGGGAGATCGAGAACACTGAAGCTTTCTTT.

This clonotype was counted many times. The chain recombines TRBV28 with TRBJ1-1; TRBD1 is a possible D gene (5 bases). CDR1 MDHEN and CDR2 SYDVKM come from the germline V gene. Trimming cost V 6 bases and J 1 base, with 9 bases left between them. This CDR3 has 13 residues. DNA of the CDR3: TGTGCCAGCAGAGGAGGGGAGAACACTGAAGCTTTCTTT. Amino acids: CASRGGENTEAFF.

This clonotype showed up many times. This chain uses TRBV6-2 or TRBV6-3 with TRBJ1-1; a possible D gene is TRBD1 (5 bases). The CDR3 runs to 15 residues. Germline CDR1 and CDR2: MNHEY and SVGEGT. V was shortened by 5 bases and J by 5 bases, with 18 bases between the two germline ends. CDR3 region: CASSKFVGGRTEAFF. CDR3 coding DNA: TGTGCCAGCAGTAAGTTCGTCGGGGGTCGGACTGAAGCTTTCTTT.

There are many counts of this clonotype. The chain links TRBV7-3 to TRBJ1-1; D is undetermined. Germline V gives CDR1 SGHTA, CDR2 FQGTGA. The CDR3 has 13 residues. Trimming shortened V by 5 bases and J by 5 bases, and 12 bases separated the two germline ends. CDR3 residues: CASSRERTTEAFF. The CDR3 DNA is TGTGCCAGCAGCCGGGAGCGGACTACTGAAGCTTTCTTT.

This clonotype was found many times. The chain couples TRBV19 to TRBJ2-7; weak D call: TRBD1 (5 bases). Deletions cut 4 bases from V and 6 bases from J, with 16 bases between. Germline V CDR1 and CDR2: LNHDA, SQIVND (reference sequence). This CDR3 comprises 14 residues. The CDR3 bases are TGTGCCAGTAGTACGTGGACCGCCCAGGGCGAGCAGTACTTC. This gives the protein CASSTWTAQGEQYF.

This clonotype has only a few counts. The genes are TRBV6-1 and TRBJ2-7; TRBD2 agrees at 9 bases. The CDR3 length is 14 residues. Germline lookup yields CDR1 MNHNS and CDR2 SASEGT. V lost 3 bases and J lost 4; bases outside the gene matches: 4. CDR3 coding DNA: TGTGCCAGCAGTGATGGCGGGGGGGCATACGAGCAGTACTTC. Its protein product is CASSDGGGAYEQYF.

This clonotype has ten or more counts. The gene calls are TRBV13 and TRBJ1-1; D gene ambiguous. The germline CDR1 and CDR2 sequences are PRHDT and FYEKMQ (reference sequence). Trimming pared 2 bases from V and 11 bases from J, leaving 21 bases between. This CDR3 comprises 15 residues. The CDR3 DNA reads TGTGCCAGCAGCTTACGGGATCATGTTACCCTCACGGCTTTCTTT. Translation: CASSLRDHVTLTAFF.

This clonotype was detected many times. This chain uses TRBV7-8 with TRBJ1-5, with 8 bases lining up with TRBD1. Germline lookup yields CDR1 SGHVS and CDR2 FQNEAQ. The CDR3 is 14 amino acids. Losses at the gene ends were 6 bases for V and 4 bases for J; bases not matched to a gene: 5. CDR3 DNA: TGTGCCAGCAGTCTACAGGGGGTTAATCAGCCCCAGCATTTT. It specifies CASSLQGVNQPQHF.

This clonotype has a count of ten or more. The chain is built from TRBV15 and TRBJ2-7; D is possibly TRBD1 (6 bases). Germline-derived CDR1 and CDR2 are LNHNV and YYDKDF (reference sequence). CDR3 length: 15 residues. The V gene lost 0 bases and the J gene lost 3 bases, with 12 bases spanning the gap. CDR3 sequence reads: CATSREAQGHYEQYF. The CDR3 bases are TGTGCCACCAGCAGAGAGGCACAGGGTCACTACGAGCAGTACTTC.

This clonotype came up a few times. This sequence joins TRBV2 and TRBJ2-5; D call uncertain. The CDR3 runs to 14 residues. Looked up from germline, CDR1 is SNHLY and CDR2 is FYNNEI. V was cut by 8 bases and J by 3 bases, with 16 bases left in between. The CDR3 DNA reads TGTGCCAGCCGCTTAGCAATCTACGAAGAGACCCAGTACTTC. Encoded protein: CASRLAIYEETQYF.

There are many counts of this clonotype. The rearrangement links TRBV20-1 to TRBJ1-2, with D perhaps TRBD1 (5 bases). CDR1 is DFQATT, CDR2 SNEGSKA, per germline (reference sequence). The CDR3 is made up of 14 amino acids. V shed 5 bases and J shed 4 bases, with 17 bases lying between them. The CDR3 sequence: CSAPAPGLGYGYTF. CDR3 DNA: TGCAGTGCTCCCGCCCCAGGGCTTGGCTATGGCTACACCTTC.